This T cell receptor beta chain is from a study of shared clonotypes between healthy human individuals. At the level of the study: Researchers drew samples from two women and a few men aged 18 to 49. Study-level points and caveats: Sample collection involved blood only; tissue repertoires are likely different.

About this clone itself: What it binds is not known.

Using ten immunoSEQ deep assay plates, investigators sequenced unsorted PBMC DNA. Per the original data handling: Filtering differed since immunoSEQ provided only junctions, with no quality scores. Using immunoSEQ multiplex PCR, the repertoire was profiled, and TCRdb retains in-frame clones only, with some absent. The DNA was the basis for D and trimming; V, J and clone size are from that table. The data contain fewer than 500,000 clones, over 75% of them singletons. The TCR sequence derives from a woman aged 40 to 50 in good health. Some clones in this sample may be carry-over from other donors' samples. The sample taken for sequencing was PBMCs.

CDR3 DNA sequence: TGCGCCAGCAGCTTGACAGGGACCCCGAACACCGGGGAGCTGTTTTTT. It translates to CASSLTGTPNTGELFF. The chain combines TRBV5-1 with TRBJ2-2; perhaps TRBD1 as D (6 bases). V was clipped by 1 base and J by 0 bases, with 10 bases between them. CDR3 length equals 16 residues. Germline lookup yields CDR1 SGHRS and CDR2 YFSETQ.